This section outlines one T cell receptor beta chain sequence together with its context. Profiling relied on immunoSEQ multiplex PCR, and the TCRdb table lists in-frame clones only, not all of them. This sample has about 79,000 clones; 91% occur once, and the top ten carry around 6.9%. The sample comes from a study of OX40 agonist ivuxolimab in advanced cancers. Study details: An agonistic anti-OX40 (CD134) antibody, ivuxolimab, was used to treat the patients.

The CDR3 consists of 13 residues. Germline loops: CDR1 MRHNA, CDR2 SNTAGT. Trimming shortened V by 6 bases and J by 2 bases, and 10 bases separated the two germline ends. The starting material was CD4+ or CD8+ T cells sorted from blood, obtained in a trial of the OX40 agonist ivuxolimab. This chain connects TRBV6-4 to TRBJ1-1; D gene uncertain. The clonotype comes from an adult with an advanced solid tumor such as melanoma, head and neck, liver or kidney cancer. The CDR3 nucleotides read TGTGCCAGCAGAAGGGCCTACAACACTGAAGCTTTCTTT. This encodes CASRRAYNTEAFF.